This T cell receptor beta chain was observed in a study of blood T cell repertoires in COVID-19. Study-level background: There were acute and convalescent COVID-19 samples, and they came from the United States, Italy and Spain. PBMCs, B-cell-depleted T cells, or T cells provided the cDNA or gDNA that made up the material.

In the original workflow: Estimation of nucleated cell counts relied on the amplification of reference gene primers. Assay used: immunoSEQ multiplex PCR; TCRdb lists only in-frame clones, some missing. V and J calls and clone size follow that table, whereas D and trimming were derived from the DNA. Here the sample spans tens of thousands of clones, approximately 85% being singletons. This clone has a handful of counts. This CDR3 contains 14 residues. V shed 4 bases, J shed 3 bases, and the junction held 5 bases outside the gene matches. Germline CDR1 and CDR2: MGHRA and YSYEKL. This rearrangement joins TRBV4-1 to TRBJ2-7, with 8 positions matching TRBD1. The clonotype comes from a man in his fifties with active COVID-19. Sequencing used peripheral blood. CDR3 sequence reads: CASSRLQGDYEQYF. The CDR3 nucleotides read TGCGCCAGCAGCCGCCTACAGGGGGACTACGAGCAGTACTTC.